These 6 T cell receptor beta chains share one sample of origin, sequenced in a study of cytomegalovirus exposure and HLA in healthy donors. PCR primers comprised 60 Vbeta and 13 Jbeta primers. Profiled with immunoSEQ multiplex PCR; TCRdb holds only in-frame clones, not every one. The sample has approximately 190,000 clones; roughly four fifths are singletons. Sample: PBMCs. Every receptor here comes from a man aged 35 to 55 in good health and CMV-seropositive.

The rearrangement joins TRBV6-5 to TRBJ1-1; D is undetermined. The V and J ends lost 2 bases and 4 bases respectively, with 14 bases between them. This CDR3 contains 15 residues. Per germline, CDR1 MNHEY and CDR2 SVGAGI. The CDR3 coding sequence is TGTGCCAGCAGTTACAACGTGATGGGAGGCACTGAAGCTTTCTTT. Amino acids: CASSYNVMGGTEAFF.

The chain combines TRBV11-2 with TRBJ1-2; D is possibly TRBD1 (6 bases). V dropped 3 bases and J dropped 7 bases, with 12 bases sitting between them. Germline-derived CDR1 and CDR2 are SGHAT and FQNNGV. This CDR3 spans 13 amino acids. In DNA form, the CDR3 reads TGTGCCAGCAGCTTCCCTGGGGGCCTTGGCTACACCTTC. Translation gives CASSFPGGLGYTF.

The V gene is TRBV28, the J gene TRBJ1-3; D not certain. This CDR3 comprises 14 residues. V was shortened by 5 bases and J by 4 bases, with 12 bases between the two germline ends. Germline V gene data show CDR1 as MDHEN and CDR2 as SYDVKM. CDR3 protein: CASSTSGGGNTIYF. CDR3 bases: TGTGCCAGCAGTACCTCCGGAGGGGGAAACACCATATATTTT. Complete variable domain (other parts from reference TRBV28 and TRBJ1-3): DVKVTQSSRYLVKRTGEKVFLECVQDMDHENMFWYRQDPGLGLRLIYFSYDVKMKEKGDIPEGYSVSREKKERFSLILESASTNQTSMYLCASSTSGGGNTIYFGEGSWLTVV.

The V and J genes are TRBV10-2 and TRBJ2-7, with a tentative D call TRBD1 (6 bases). V gave up 3 bases and J gave up 5 bases, with 17 bases separating them. The CDR3 is 15 residues long. Per germline, CDR1 WSHSY and CDR2 SAAADI. CDR3 sequence: CASSDAQGIGNEQYF. In DNA form, the CDR3 reads TGCGCCAGCAGTGACGCACAGGGAATAGGCAACGAGCAGTACTTC.

The gene calls are TRBV28 and TRBJ2-2; 7 bases match TRBD1. The ends lost 6 bases at V and 6 bases at J; junction bases unmatched: 1. The CDR3 has 12 amino acids. Germline lookup yields CDR1 MDHEN and CDR2 SYDVKM. The CDR3 is CASSGTAGELFF. DNA for the CDR3: TGTGCCAGCAGCGGGACAGCCGGGGAGCTGTTTTTT.

The rearrangement links TRBV14 to TRBJ2-1, with 8 bases identical to TRBD2. The V gene's germline CDR1 is SGHDN and CDR2 FVKESK. The J segment lost 6 bases and the V segment lost 4 bases, leaving 5 bases of the junction unmatched. This CDR3 comprises 14 residues. As DNA, the CDR3 is TGTGCCAGCAGCCCCCAGCTAGCGGGCAATGAGCAGTTCTTC. Protein: CASSPQLAGNEQFF. The variable domain in full, with the rest retrieved from reference TRBV14 and TRBJ2-1, is EAGVTQFPSHSVIEKGQTVTLRCDPISGHDNLYWYRRVMGKEIKFLLHFVKESKQDESGMPNNRFLAERTGGTYSTLKVQPAELEDSGVYFCASSPQLAGNEQFFGPGTRLTVL.